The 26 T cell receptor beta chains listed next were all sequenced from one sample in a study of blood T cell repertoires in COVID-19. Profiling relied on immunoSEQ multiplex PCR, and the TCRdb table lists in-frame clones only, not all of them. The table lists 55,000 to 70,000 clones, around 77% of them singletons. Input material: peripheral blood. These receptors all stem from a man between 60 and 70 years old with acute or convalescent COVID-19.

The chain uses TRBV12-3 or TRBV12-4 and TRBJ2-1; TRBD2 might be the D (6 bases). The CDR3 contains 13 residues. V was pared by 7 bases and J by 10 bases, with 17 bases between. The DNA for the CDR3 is TGTGCCAGCACCTGGGACTGGACCGGGGAGCAGTTCTTC. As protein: CASTWDWTGEQFF.

The CDR3 region has the DNA TGTGCCAGCTCCTATCGGCGGGATATCTCTGGAAACACCATATATTTT. Residues: CASSYRRDISGNTIYF. The V gene is TRBV18, the J gene TRBJ1-3, with D unresolved. The CDR3 covers 16 residues. V lost 6 bases and J 0 bases, leaving 15 bases between the germline ends. Germline CDR1 and CDR2: KGHSH and LQKENI.

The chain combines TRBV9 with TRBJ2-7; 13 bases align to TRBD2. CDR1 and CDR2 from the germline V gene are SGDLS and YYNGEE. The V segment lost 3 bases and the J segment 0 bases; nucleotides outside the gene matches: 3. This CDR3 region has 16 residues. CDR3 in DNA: TGTGCCAGCAGCGGGGGACTAGCGGGGCCCTCCTACGAGCAGTACTTC. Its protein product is CASSGGLAGPSYEQYF.

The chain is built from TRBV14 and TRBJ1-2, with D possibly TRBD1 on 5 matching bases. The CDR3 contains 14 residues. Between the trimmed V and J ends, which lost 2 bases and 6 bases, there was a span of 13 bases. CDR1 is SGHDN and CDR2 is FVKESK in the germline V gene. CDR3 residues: CASSQQIGTHGYTF. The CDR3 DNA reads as TGTGCCAGCAGCCAACAAATCGGGACTCATGGCTACACCTTC.

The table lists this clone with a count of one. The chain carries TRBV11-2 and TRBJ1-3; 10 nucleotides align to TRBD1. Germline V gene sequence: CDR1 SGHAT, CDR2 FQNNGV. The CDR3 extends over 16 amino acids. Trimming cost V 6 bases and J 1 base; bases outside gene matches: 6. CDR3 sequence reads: CASRSWTGGSGNTIYF. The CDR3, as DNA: TGTGCCAGCAGGTCGTGGACAGGGGGTTCTGGAAACACCATATATTTT. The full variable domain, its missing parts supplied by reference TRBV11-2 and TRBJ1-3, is EAGVAQSPRYKIIEKRQSVAFWCNPISGHATLYWYQQILGQGPKLLIQFQNNGVVDDSQLPKDRFSAERLKGVDSTLKIQPAKLEDSAVYLCASRSWTGGSGNTIYFGEGSWLTVV.

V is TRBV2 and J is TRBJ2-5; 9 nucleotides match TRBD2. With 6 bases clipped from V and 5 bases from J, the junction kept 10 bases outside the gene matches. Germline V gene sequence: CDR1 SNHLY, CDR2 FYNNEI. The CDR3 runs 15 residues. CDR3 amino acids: CASSLIAGVAETQYF. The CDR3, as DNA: TGTGCCAGCAGCCTTATAGCGGGGGTGGCTGAGACCCAGTACTTC.

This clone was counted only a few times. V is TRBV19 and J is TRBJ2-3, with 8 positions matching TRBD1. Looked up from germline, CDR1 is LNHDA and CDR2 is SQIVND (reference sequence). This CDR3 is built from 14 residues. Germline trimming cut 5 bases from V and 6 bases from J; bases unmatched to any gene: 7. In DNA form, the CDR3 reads TGTGCCAGTAGTCCTTGGACAGGGAGGGATACGCAGTATTTT. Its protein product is CASSPWTGRDTQYF.

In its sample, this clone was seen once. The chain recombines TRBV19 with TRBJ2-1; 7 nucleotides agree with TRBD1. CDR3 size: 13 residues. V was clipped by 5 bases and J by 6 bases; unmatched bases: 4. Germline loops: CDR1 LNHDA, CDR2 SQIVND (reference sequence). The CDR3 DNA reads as TGTGCCAGTAGTGTACAGGGGATCAATGAGCAGTTCTTC. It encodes CASSVQGINEQFF.

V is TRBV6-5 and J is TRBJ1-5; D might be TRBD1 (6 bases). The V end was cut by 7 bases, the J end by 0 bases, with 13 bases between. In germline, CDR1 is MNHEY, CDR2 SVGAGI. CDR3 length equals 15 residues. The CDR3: CASKRTADSNQPQHF. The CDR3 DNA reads TGTGCCAGCAAAAGGACAGCTGATAGCAATCAGCCCCAGCATTTT.

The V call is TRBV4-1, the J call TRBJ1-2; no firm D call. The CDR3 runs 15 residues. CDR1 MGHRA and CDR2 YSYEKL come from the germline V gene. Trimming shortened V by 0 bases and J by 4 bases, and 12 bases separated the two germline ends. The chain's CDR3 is CASSQDSEASYGYTF. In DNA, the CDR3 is TGCGCCAGCAGCCAAGATTCAGAGGCCTCCTATGGCTACACCTTC.

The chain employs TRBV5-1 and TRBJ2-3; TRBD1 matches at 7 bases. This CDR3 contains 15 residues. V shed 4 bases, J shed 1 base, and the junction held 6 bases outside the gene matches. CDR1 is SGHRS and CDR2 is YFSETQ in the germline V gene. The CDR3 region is CASSQGDPGTDTQYF. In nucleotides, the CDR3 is TGCGCCAGCAGCCAGGGGGACCCCGGCACAGATACGCAGTATTTT.

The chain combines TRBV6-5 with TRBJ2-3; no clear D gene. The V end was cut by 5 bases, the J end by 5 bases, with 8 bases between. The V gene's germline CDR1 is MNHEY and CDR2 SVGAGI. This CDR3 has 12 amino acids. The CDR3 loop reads CASSRVGDTQYF. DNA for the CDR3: TGTGCCAGCAGTCGTGTCGGAGATACGCAGTATTTT.

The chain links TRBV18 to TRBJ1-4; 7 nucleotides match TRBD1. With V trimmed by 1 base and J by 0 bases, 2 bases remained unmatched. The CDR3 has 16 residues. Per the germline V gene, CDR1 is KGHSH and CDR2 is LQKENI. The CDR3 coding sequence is TGTGCCAGCTCACCACGAGGACAGGCAACTAATGAAAAACTGTTTTTT. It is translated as CASSPRGQATNEKLFF.

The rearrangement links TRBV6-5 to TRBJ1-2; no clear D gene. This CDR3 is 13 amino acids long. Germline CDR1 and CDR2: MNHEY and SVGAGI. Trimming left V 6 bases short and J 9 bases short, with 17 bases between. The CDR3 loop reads CASSSHQELRYTF. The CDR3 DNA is TGTGCCAGCAGCTCTCATCAAGAGCTCCGCTACACCTTC.

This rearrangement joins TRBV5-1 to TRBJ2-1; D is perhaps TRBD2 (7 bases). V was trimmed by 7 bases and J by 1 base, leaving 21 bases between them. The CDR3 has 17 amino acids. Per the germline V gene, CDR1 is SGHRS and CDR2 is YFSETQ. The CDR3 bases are TGCGCCAGCCGAGGATTTAACAGGGAGGGGTCCTACAATGAGCAGTTCTTC. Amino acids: CASRGFNREGSYNEQFF.

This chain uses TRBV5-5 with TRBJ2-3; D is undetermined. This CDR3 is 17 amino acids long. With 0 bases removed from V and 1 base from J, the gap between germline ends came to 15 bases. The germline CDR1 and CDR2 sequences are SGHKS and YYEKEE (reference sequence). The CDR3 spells CASSLALGLTGTDTQYF. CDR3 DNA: TGTGCCAGCAGCTTGGCCTTAGGTTTGACTGGCACAGATACGCAGTATTTT.

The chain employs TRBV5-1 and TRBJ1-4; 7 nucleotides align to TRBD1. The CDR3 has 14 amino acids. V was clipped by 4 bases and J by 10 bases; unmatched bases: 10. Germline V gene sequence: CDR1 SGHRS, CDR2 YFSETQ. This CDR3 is CASSPPGQAGKLFF. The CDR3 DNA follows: TGCGCCAGCAGCCCCCCTGGACAGGCTGGAAAACTGTTTTTT.

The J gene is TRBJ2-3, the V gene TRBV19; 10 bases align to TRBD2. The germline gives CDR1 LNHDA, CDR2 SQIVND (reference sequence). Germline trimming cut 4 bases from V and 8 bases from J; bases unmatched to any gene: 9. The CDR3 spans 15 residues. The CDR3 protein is CASSNLAGAGGTQYF. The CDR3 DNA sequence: TGTGCCAGTAGTAATCTAGCGGGGGCTGGTGGTACGCAGTATTTT.

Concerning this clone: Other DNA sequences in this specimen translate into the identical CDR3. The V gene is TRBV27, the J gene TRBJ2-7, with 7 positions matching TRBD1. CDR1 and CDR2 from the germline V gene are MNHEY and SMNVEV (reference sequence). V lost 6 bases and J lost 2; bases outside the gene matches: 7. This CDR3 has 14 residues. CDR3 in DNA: TGTGCCAGCAGGTCCCAGGGGGTAGCCTACGAGCAGTACTTC. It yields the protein CASRSQGVAYEQYF.

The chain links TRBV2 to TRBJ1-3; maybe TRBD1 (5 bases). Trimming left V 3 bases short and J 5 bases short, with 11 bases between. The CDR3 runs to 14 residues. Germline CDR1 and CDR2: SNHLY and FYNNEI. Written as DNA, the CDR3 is TGTGCCAGCAGTGAGACAGCCACCCGAAACACCATATATTTT. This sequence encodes CASSETATRNTIYF.

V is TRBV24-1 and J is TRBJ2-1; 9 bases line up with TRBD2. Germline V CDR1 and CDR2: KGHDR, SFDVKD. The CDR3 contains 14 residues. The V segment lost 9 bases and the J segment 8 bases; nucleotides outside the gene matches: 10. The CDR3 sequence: CATGAGGQRDEQFF. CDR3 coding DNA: TGTGCCACCGGTGCGGGGGGGCAACGGGATGAGCAGTTCTTC.

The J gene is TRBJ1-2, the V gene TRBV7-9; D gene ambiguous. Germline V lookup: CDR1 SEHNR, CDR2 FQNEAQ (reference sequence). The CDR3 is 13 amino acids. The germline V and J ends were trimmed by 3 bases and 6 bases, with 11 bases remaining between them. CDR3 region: CASSFPGLDGYTF. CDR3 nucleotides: TGTGCCAGCAGCTTTCCAGGTTTAGATGGCTACACCTTC.

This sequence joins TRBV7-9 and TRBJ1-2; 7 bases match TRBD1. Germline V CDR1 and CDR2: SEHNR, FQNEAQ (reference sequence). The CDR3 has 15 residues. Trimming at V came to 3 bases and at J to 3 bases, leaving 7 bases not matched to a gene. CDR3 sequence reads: CASSFREGADYGYTF. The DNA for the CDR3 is TGTGCCAGCAGCTTTCGGGAGGGGGCCGACTATGGCTACACCTTC.

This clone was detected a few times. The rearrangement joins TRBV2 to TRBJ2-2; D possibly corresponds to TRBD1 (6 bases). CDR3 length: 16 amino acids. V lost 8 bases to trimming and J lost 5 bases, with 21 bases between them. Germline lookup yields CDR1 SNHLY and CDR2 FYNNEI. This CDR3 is CASSGTPFRGTGELFF. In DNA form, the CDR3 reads TGTGCCAGCTCCGGGACACCCTTTCGTGGGACCGGGGAGCTGTTTTTT.

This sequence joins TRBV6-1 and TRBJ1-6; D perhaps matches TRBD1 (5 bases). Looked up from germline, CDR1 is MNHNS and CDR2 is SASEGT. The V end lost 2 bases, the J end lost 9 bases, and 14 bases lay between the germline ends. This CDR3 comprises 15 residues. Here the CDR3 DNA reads TGTGCCAGCAGTGAACAGGCCAGGGCCTCTTCACCCCTCCACTTT. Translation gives CASSEQARASSPLHF.

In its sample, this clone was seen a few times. The CDR3 loop is CASSRGPAEAFF. DNA for the CDR3: TGTGCCAGCAGCCGCGGGCCCGCTGAAGCTTTCTTT. The gene calls are TRBV7-9 and TRBJ1-1; the D is unclear. V was cut by 5 bases and J by 6 bases, with 10 bases left in between. Per the germline V gene, CDR1 is SEHNR and CDR2 is FQNEAQ (reference sequence). CDR3 length equals 12 residues.